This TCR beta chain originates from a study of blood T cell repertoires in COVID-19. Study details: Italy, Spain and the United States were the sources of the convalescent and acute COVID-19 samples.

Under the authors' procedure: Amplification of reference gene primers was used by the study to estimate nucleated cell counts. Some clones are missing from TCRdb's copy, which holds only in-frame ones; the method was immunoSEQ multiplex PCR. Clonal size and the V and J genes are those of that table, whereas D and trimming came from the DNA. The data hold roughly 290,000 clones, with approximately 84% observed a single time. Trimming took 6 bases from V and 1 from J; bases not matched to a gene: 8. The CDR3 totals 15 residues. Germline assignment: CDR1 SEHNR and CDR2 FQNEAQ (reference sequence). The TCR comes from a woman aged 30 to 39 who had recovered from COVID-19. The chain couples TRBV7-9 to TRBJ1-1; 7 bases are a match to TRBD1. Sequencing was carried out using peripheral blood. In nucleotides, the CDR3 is TGTGCCAGCAGTCGCCAGACAGGGAGGAACACTGAAGCTTTCTTT. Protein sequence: CASSRQTGRNTEAFF.